The 22 T cell receptor beta chains below all came from one sample that was sequenced in a study of shared clonotypes between healthy human individuals. Clones were read by immunoSEQ multiplex PCR, and TCRdb kept only the in-frame ones, dropping some. This sample has around 940,000 clones, with 70% to 85% found just once. Sequencing was done on a sample of memory CD4+ T cells sorted from blood. The subset is: CD45RA-negative fraction. These receptor sequences come from a man aged 18 to 30 in good health.

Regarding this clone: The same CDR3 can be traced to other DNA sequences in this sample. This chain joins TRBV7-9 and TRBJ1-3; no clear D. V was pared by 5 bases and J by 4 bases, with 9 bases between. This CDR3 comprises 13 residues. Germline loops: CDR1 SEHNR, CDR2 FQNEAQ (reference sequence). The CDR3 nucleotides read TGTGCCAGCAGCCCAGCGGGCGGAAACACCATATATTTT. Its translation is CASSPAGGNTIYF.

This clone was seen more than once but under ten times. V gene TRBV7-9 combines with J gene TRBJ2-1; D is perhaps TRBD2 (5 bases). There are 16 residues in the CDR3. Germline-derived CDR1 and CDR2 are SEHNR and FQNEAQ (reference sequence). V was cut by 2 bases and J by 3 bases, with 14 bases left in between. The CDR3 nucleotides read TGTGCCAGCAGCTTATTGGAGTTAGGACTCTACAATGAGCAGTTCTTC. Protein sequence: CASSLLELGLYNEQFF.

This chain connects TRBV5-1 to TRBJ1-3; D unresolved. The CDR3 sequence is 19 residues long. Germline V gene lookup returns CDR1 SGHRS and CDR2 YFSETQ. V was trimmed by 0 bases and J by 5 bases, leaving 24 bases between them. The CDR3 nucleotides read TGCGCCAGCAGCTTGGATGCATTAGGTCGGCGCACGTTACGAAACACCATATATTTT. This encodes CASSLDALGRRTLRNTIYF.

This chain uses TRBV28 with TRBJ1-2; weak D call: TRBD1 (5 bases). V was shortened by 2 bases and J by 6 bases, with 13 bases between the two germline ends. This CDR3 is built from 14 residues. The germline CDR1 and CDR2 sequences are MDHEN and SYDVKM. The CDR3 bases are TGTGCCAGCAGTTTAAGACGGCAGGGACATGGCTACACCTTC. This gives the protein CASSLRRQGHGYTF.

The V call is TRBV4-1, the J call TRBJ2-7; TRBD2 matches at 7 bases. After removal of 5 bases from V and 3 bases from J, the junction contained 10 bases not matched to a gene. Germline V gene lookup returns CDR1 MGHRA and CDR2 YSYEKL. The CDR3 sequence is 15 residues long. CDR3 loop: CASSTLPSGHYEQYF. The CDR3 nucleotides are TGCGCCAGCAGCACCCTTCCTAGCGGACACTACGAGCAGTACTTC.

The rearrangement links TRBV4-1 to TRBJ2-5; TRBD1 matches at 11 bases. Trimming cost V 0 bases and J 6 bases; bases outside gene matches: 15. Germline-derived CDR1 and CDR2 are MGHRA and YSYEKL. The CDR3 covers 19 residues. CDR3 DNA: TGCGCCAGCAGCCAAGATTATCGCGGGACAGGGGGTTTGACACAGACCCAGTACTTC. Amino acids: CASSQDYRGTGGLTQTQYF.

This chain connects TRBV5-1 to TRBJ2-3; D may correspond to TRBD1 or TRBD2 (5 bases each). Trimming removed 3 bases from V and 0 bases from J, with 14 bases in between. The CDR3 spans 16 residues. The germline gives CDR1 SGHRS, CDR2 YFSETQ. In DNA, the CDR3 is TGCGCCAGCAGCTCCGACGGGGCAGCTAGCACAGATACGCAGTATTTT. This translates into CASSSDGAASTDTQYF.

The chain is built from TRBV14 and TRBJ2-7; D perhaps matches TRBD1 (5 bases). The CDR3 covers 15 residues. Germline CDR1 and CDR2: SGHDN and FVKESK. V lost 0 bases and J 5 bases, leaving 14 bases between the germline ends. CDR3 nucleotide sequence: TGTGCCAGCAGCCAAGATCGGTCAGGGCGCGACGAGCAGTACTTC. Protein: CASSQDRSGRDEQYF.

This chain uses TRBV2 with TRBJ2-3, with D unclear. Trimming cost V 7 bases and J 2 bases, with 10 bases left between them. The germline V gene encodes CDR1 SNHLY and CDR2 FYNNEI. This CDR3 is built from 13 residues. This CDR3 is CASTTQITDTQYF. For the CDR3, the DNA is TGTGCCAGCACAACCCAAATCACAGATACGCAGTATTTT.

The chain recombines TRBV29-1 with TRBJ2-3, with 10 bases lining up with TRBD2. The CDR3 contains 13 residues. Germline V gives CDR1 SQVTM, CDR2 ANQGSEA. With 7 bases clipped from V and 6 bases from J, the junction kept 7 bases outside the gene matches. Written as DNA, the CDR3 is TGCAGCGCCATAGCGGGGGGCGGGGATACGCAGTATTTT. Translation: CSAIAGGGDTQYF.

V and J are TRBV30 and TRBJ1-2; D is undetermined. Trimming cost V 3 bases and J 8 bases, with 22 bases left between them. The CDR3 has 15 amino acids. Germline CDR1 reads GTSNPN; CDR2 reads SVGIG (reference sequence). The CDR3: CAWSFKERVLAGYTF. In DNA form, the CDR3 reads TGTGCCTGGAGCTTCAAGGAAAGGGTTTTAGCAGGCTACACCTTC.

The V and J genes are TRBV29-1 and TRBJ1-1; TRBD1 might be the D (6 bases). V was shortened by 7 bases and J by 0 bases, with 12 bases between the two germline ends. The CDR3 length is 13 residues. Germline-derived CDR1 and CDR2 are SQVTM and ANQGSEA. CDR3 nucleotides: TGCAGCGCCGCCGGGACACTGAACACTGAAGCTTTCTTT. Amino acid sequence: CSAAGTLNTEAFF.

This clone was counted once. This chain links TRBV9 with TRBJ1-5; D is unclear. The ends were cut back, 0 bases at V and 5 bases at J, with 12 bases in the middle. There are 15 residues in the CDR3. CDR1 is SGDLS and CDR2 is YYNGEE in the germline V gene. CDR3 sequence (DNA): TGTGCCAGCAGCGTAGACGGTCTGAGGGATCAGCCCCAGCATTTT. Residues: CASSVDGLRDQPQHF.

This chain joins TRBV28 and TRBJ1-1; 9 bases are shared with TRBD1. The CDR3 is 14 residues long. Trimming took 5 bases from V and 2 from J; bases not matched to a gene: 3. Per the germline V gene, CDR1 is MDHEN and CDR2 is SYDVKM. The CDR3 sequence: CASSLTGGNTEAFF. The DNA of the CDR3 is TGTGCCAGCAGTCTGACAGGGGGAAACACTGAAGCTTTCTTT.

The chain carries TRBV16 and TRBJ1-4; D is unresolved. Germline V gene lookup returns CDR1 KGHSY and CDR2 FQNENV. V lost 7 bases and J 4 bases, leaving 13 bases between the germline ends. The CDR3 is 14 residues long. The CDR3 DNA reads as TGTGCCAGCATCGACCGAGATTTTAATGAAAAACTGTTTTTT. Its protein product is CASIDRDFNEKLFF.

The table lists this clone with a count of one. The chain joins TRBV25-1 to TRBJ2-1; a weak D match, TRBD1 (6 bases). CDR3 length: 16 amino acids. Per germline, CDR1 MGHDK and CDR2 SYGVNS. With 4 bases removed from V and 4 bases from J, the gap between germline ends came to 17 bases. The DNA of the CDR3 is TGTGCCAGCAGTGTAATACAGGGCGTGGGGTACAATGAGCAGTTCTTC. Encoded protein: CASSVIQGVGYNEQFF.

This clone was counted only a few times. The V and J genes are TRBV2 and TRBJ2-1; the D call may be TRBD1 or TRBD2 (5 bases each). The V and J ends lost 7 bases and 7 bases respectively, with 17 bases between them. The CDR3 runs to 14 residues. The V gene's germline CDR1 is SNHLY and CDR2 FYNNEI. Written as DNA, the CDR3 is TGTGCCAGCAAAGGCCAACTAGGGGTGAATGAGCAGTTCTTC. Translated: CASKGQLGVNEQFF.

This clone was found once. The V gene is TRBV5-4, the J gene TRBJ2-1; no definite D call. The CDR3 covers 15 residues. V lost 2 bases, J lost 0 bases, and 9 bases lay in between. CDR1 is SGHNT and CDR2 is YYREEE in the germline V gene (reference sequence). The chain's CDR3 is CASSFGGSSYNEQFF. In DNA form, the CDR3 reads TGTGCCAGCAGCTTCGGCGGAAGCTCCTACAATGAGCAGTTCTTC.

The rearrangement joins TRBV2 to TRBJ2-3; D is possibly TRBD1 (5 bases). The CDR3 covers 13 residues. Per the germline V gene, CDR1 is SNHLY and CDR2 is FYNNEI. V lost 5 bases and J lost 4, with 10 bases in between. CDR3: CASSTGFADTQYF. In nucleotides, the CDR3 is TGTGCCAGCAGTACAGGTTTCGCAGATACGCAGTATTTT.

This clone was observed a single time. The V gene is TRBV27, the J gene TRBJ1-1; D is uncertain. Germline V gene sequence: CDR1 MNHEY, CDR2 SMNVEV (reference sequence). The CDR3 covers 13 residues. The V gene lost 6 bases and the J gene lost 1 base, with 9 bases spanning the gap. The CDR3 DNA reads as TGTGCCAGCAGATCCAACAGGAACACTGAAGCTTTCTTT. Translating gives CASRSNRNTEAFF.

Here the CDR3 DNA reads TGTGCCAGCAGCTTAACCCCCGGCAACACTGAAGCTTTCTTT. It specifies CASSLTPGNTEAFF. The gene calls are TRBV7-9 and TRBJ1-1; D gene ambiguous. The CDR3 length is 14 residues. V was shortened by 2 bases and J by 2 bases, with 9 bases between the two germline ends. Germline CDR1 SEHNR, CDR2 FQNEAQ (reference sequence).

The chain employs TRBV6-1 and TRBJ2-7, with D perhaps TRBD2 (7 bases). Trimming took 6 bases from V and 3 from J, leaving 15 bases between them. The CDR3 has 14 amino acids. Germline V gene data show CDR1 as MNHNS and CDR2 as SASEGT. The DNA for the CDR3 is TGTGCCAGCAGGGGGGGGGCCTCAGACTACGAGCAGTACTTC. Amino acid sequence: CASRGGASDYEQYF.